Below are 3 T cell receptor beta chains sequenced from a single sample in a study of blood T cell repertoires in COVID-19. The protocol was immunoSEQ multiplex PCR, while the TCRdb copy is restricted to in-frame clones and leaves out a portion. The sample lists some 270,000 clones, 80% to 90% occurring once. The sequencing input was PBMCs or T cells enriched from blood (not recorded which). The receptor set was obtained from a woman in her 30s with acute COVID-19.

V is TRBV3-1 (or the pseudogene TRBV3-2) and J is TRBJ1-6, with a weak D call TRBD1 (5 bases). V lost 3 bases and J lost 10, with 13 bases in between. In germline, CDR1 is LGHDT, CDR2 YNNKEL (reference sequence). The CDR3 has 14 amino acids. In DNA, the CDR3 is TGTGCCAGCAGCCAGGGAGGGGTTGGATCACCCCTCCACTTT. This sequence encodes CASSQGGVGSPLHF.

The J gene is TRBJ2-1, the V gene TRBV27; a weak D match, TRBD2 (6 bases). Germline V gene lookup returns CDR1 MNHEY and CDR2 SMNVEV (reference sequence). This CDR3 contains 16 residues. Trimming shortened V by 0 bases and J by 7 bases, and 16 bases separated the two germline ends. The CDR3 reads CASSLSGLASGNEQFF. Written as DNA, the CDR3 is TGTGCCAGCAGTTTATCAGGGCTAGCGTCTGGGAATGAGCAGTTCTTC.

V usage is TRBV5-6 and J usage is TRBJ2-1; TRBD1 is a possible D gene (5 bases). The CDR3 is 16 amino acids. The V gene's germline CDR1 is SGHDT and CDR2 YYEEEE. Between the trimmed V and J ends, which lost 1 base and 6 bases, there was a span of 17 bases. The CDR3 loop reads CASSLIGQGGINEQFF. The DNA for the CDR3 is TGTGCCAGCAGCTTGATAGGGCAGGGTGGTATCAATGAGCAGTTCTTC.